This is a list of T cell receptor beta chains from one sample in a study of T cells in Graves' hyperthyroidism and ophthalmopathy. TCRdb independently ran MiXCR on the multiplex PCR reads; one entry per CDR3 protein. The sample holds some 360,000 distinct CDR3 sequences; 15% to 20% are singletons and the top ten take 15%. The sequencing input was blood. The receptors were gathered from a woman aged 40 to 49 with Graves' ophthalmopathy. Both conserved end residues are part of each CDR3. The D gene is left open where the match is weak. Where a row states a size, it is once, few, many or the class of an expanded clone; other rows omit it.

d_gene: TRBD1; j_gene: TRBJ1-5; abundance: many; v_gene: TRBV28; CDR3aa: CASSLFRQGYQPQHF; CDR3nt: TGTGCCAGCAGTTTATTCCGACAGGGATATCAGCCCCAGCATTTT
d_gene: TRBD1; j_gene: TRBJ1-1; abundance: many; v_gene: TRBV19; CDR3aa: CASSAQGATAEAFF; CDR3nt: TGTGCCAGTAGCGCTCAGGGGGCAACGGCTGAAGCTTTCTTT
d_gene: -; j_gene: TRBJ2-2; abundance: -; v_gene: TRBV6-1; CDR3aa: CASSERVAGELFF; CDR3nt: TGTGCCAGCAGTGAGCGGGTGGCCGGGGAGCTGTTTTTT
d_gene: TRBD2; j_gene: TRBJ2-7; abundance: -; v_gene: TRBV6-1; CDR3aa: CASSSPGLLAGAYEQYF; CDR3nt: TGTGCCAGCAGCTCCCCTGGCCTTCTAGCGGGAGCCTACGAGCAGTACTTC
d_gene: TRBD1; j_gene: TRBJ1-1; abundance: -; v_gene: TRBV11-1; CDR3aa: CASSSVAQPGQASNTEAFF; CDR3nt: TGTGCCAGCAGCTCAGTGGCCCAACCGGGACAGGCCTCGAACACTGAAGCTTTCTTT
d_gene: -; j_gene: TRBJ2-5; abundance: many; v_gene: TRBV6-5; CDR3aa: CASSYSFSSQETQYF; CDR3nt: TGTGCCAGCAGTTACTCGTTCAGCAGCCAAGAGACCCAGTACTTC
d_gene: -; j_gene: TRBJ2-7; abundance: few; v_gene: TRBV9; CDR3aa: CASSLRGAKGHSYEQYF; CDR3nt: TGTGCCAGCAGCCTAAGAGGGGCCAAGGGCCACTCCTACGAGCAGTACTTC
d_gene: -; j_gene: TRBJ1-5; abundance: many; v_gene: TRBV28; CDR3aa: CASSLGGATQPQHF; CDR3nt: TGTGCCAGCAGTTTAGGGGGGGCCACTCAGCCCCAGCATTTT
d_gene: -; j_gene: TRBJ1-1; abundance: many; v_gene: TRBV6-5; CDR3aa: CASSYPNVGVAEAFF; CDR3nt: TGTGCCAGCAGTTATCCAAACGTGGGCGTCGCTGAAGCTTTCTTT
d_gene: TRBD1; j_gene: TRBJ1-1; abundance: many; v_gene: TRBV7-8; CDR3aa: CASSSWRLGTGRMNTEAFF; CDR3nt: TGTGCCAGCAGCTCCTGGCGCCTAGGGACAGGGAGGATGAACACTGAAGCTTTCTTT
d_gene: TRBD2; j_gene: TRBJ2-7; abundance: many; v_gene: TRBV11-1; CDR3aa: CASSGPSGRAPRSSYEQYF; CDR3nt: TGTGCCAGCAGCGGGCCTAGCGGGAGGGCCCCGAGAAGCTCCTACGAGCAGTACTTC
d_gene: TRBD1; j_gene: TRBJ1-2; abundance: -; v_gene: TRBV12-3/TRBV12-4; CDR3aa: CVSRGTGVDF; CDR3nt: TGTGTCAGCAGAGGGACAGGGGTAGACTTC
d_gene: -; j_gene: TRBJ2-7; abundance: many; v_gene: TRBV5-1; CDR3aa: CASSLGQIDEQYF; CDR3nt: TGCGCCAGCAGCCTAGGACAGATAGACGAGCAGTACTTC
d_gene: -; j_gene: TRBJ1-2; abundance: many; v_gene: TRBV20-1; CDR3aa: CSARDTGEADGYTF; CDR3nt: TGCAGTGCTAGAGATACCGGAGAGGCTGATGGCTACACCTTC
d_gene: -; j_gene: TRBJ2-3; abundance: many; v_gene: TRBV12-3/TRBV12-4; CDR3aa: CASRRPSTDTQYF; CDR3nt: TGTGCCAGCAGGCGACCGAGCACAGATACGCAGTATTTT
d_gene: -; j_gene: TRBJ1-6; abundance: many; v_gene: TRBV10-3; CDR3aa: CAISESHLRLTDNSPLHF; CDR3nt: TGTGCCATCAGTGAGTCTCACTTACGGTTGACGGATAATTCACCCCTCCACTTT
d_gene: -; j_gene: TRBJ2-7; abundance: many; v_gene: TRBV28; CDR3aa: CASSLGGLEGFDEQYF; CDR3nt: TGTGCCAGCAGTTTGGGGGGACTCGAGGGGTTTGACGAGCAGTACTTC
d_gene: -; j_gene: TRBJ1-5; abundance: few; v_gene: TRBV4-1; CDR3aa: CASSQVRGALSNQPQHF; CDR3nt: TGCGCCAGCAGCCAAGTACGGGGGGCTCTTAGCAATCAGCCCCAGCATTTT
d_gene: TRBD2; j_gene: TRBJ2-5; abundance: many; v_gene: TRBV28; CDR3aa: CASRPGTSVGETQYF; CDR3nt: TGTGCCAGCAGGCCAGGGACTAGCGTTGGAGAGACCCAGTACTTC
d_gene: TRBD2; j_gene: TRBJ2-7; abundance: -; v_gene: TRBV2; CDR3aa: CASNWGPGGTRNSYEQYF; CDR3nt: TGTGCCAGCAATTGGGGACCGGGGGGGACAAGGAACTCCTACGAGCAGTACTTC
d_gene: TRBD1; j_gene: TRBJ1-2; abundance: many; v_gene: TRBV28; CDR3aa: CASRRQGTTAYGYTF; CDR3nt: TGTGCCAGCAGAAGACAGGGAACAACGGCCTATGGCTACACCTTC
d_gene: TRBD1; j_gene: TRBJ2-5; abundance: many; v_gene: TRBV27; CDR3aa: CASARVWGQGKETQYF; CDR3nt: TGTGCCAGCGCCCGAGTATGGGGACAGGGGAAAGAGACCCAGTACTTC
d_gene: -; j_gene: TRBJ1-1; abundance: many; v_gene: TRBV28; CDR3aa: CASSTGDNWAEAFF; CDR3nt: TGTGCCAGCAGTACGGGGGACAATTGGGCTGAAGCTTTCTTT
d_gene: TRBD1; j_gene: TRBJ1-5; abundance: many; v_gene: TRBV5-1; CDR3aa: CASSLAPGGGQPQHF; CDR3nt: TGCGCCAGCAGCTTGGCTCCAGGGGGTGGGCAGCCCCAGCATTTT
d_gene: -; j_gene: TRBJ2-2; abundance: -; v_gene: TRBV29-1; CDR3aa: CSIRRQNTGELFF; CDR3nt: TGCAGCATCCGTCGGCAGAACACCGGGGAGCTGTTTTTT
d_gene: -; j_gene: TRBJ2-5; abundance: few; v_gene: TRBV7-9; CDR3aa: CASSSKGAQETQYF; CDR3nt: TGTGCCAGCAGCTCCAAAGGAGCCCAAGAGACCCAGTACTTC
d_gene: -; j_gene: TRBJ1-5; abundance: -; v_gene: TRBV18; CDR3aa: CASSPLPGVQPQHF; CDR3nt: TGTGCCAGCTCACCCCTCCCAGGGGTACAGCCCCAGCATTTT
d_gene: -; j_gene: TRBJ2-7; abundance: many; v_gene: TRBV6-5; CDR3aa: CASSYGDGTYEQYF; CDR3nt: TGTGCCAGCAGTTATGGAGACGGAACCTACGAGCAGTACTTC
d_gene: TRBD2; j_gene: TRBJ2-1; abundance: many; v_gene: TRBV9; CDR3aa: CASSVRFAGESKEQFF; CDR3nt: TGTGCCAGCAGCGTAAGGTTTGCGGGAGAGAGCAAGGAGCAGTTCTTC
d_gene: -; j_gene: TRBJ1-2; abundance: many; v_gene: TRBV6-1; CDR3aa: CASSEYRGSGYTF; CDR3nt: TGTGCCAGCAGTGAATACCGGGGATCCGGCTACACCTTC
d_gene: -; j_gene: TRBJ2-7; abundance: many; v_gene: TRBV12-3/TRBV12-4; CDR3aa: CASSRDVDYEQYF; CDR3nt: TGTGCCAGCAGCCGGGACGTGGACTACGAGCAGTACTTC
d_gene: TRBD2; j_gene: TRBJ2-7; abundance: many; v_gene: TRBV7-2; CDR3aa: CASSPLAGGLYEQYF; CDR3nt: TGTGCCAGCAGCCCCCTAGCGGGAGGATTATACGAGCAGTACTTC
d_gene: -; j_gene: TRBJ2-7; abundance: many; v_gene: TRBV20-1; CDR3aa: CSASLVRRGEQYF; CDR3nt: TGCAGTGCTAGCTTAGTCCGTAGGGGGGAGCAGTACTTC
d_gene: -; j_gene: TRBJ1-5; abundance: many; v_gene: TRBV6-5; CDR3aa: CASSYMRAGPNQPQHF; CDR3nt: TGTGCCAGCAGTTACATGAGGGCCGGGCCCAATCAGCCCCAGCATTTT
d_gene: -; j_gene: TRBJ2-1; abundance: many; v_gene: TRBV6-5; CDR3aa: CASSYLYSGPEQFF; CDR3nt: TGTGCCAGCAGTTACTTATACAGCGGACCTGAGCAGTTCTTC
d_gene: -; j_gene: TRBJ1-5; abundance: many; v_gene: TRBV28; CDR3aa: CASSLGAAGQPQHF; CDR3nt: TGTGCCAGCAGTCTAGGGGCGGCGGGACAGCCCCAGCATTTT